The 15 T cell receptor beta chains below come from one sample, sequenced in a study of blood T cells in healthy people across ages. PCR was performed a second time for roughly 7 to 11 cycles using a sample-barcoded 5' primer and a J-beta primer mix. MiXCR was run by TCRdb on the 5' RACE reads, yielding one entry per CDR3 protein. The sample holds 1.5 million to 2 million distinct CDR3 sequences, roughly a third seen once. The material sequenced was blood. Receptors originate from a woman in her thirties in good health.

Remarks on this clonotype: Relative to the germline gene, one junction end is altered; a read error may explain this. The chain joins TRBV28 to TRBJ2-6; D not certain. The CDR3 totals 16 residues. Germline V gene lookup returns CDR1 MDHEN and CDR2 SYDVKM. CDR3 amino acids: CAGSLPVGSGANVLTF. Here the CDR3 DNA reads TGTGCCGGCAGCCTACCAGTTGGCTCTGGGGCCAACGTCCTGACTTTC.

About this clonotype itself: The junction departs from germline at one end; a sequencing error may be responsible. The chain combines TRBV18 with TRBJ2-5; tentative D call: TRBD1 (5 bases). Germline CDR1 is KGHSH and CDR2 is LQKENI. The CDR3 is 14 amino acids. The CDR3, as DNA: TGTACCAGCTCACCACGGACACACCAAGAGACCCAGTACTTC. Protein product: CTSSPRTHQETQYF.

This clonotype was found a few times. The CDR3 loop reads CAWSDRGGTQYF. In DNA, the CDR3 is TGTGCCTGGAGTGACAGGGGGGGGACGCAGTATTTT. The rearrangement uses TRBV30 and TRBJ2-3; D may be TRBD1 (8 bases). Germline V CDR1 and CDR2: GTSNPN, SVGIG (reference sequence). The CDR3 length is 12 residues. Trimming cost V 1 base and J 9 bases, with 11 bases left between them. Based on the CDR3 plus reference TRBV30 and TRBJ2-3, the full variable domain is SQTIHQWPATLVQPVGSPLSLECTVEGTSNPNLYWYRQAAGRGLQLLFYSVGIGQISSEVPQNLSASRPQDRQFILSSKKLLLSDSGFYLCAWSDRGGTQYFGPGTRLTVL.

This clonotype was seen a few times. The J gene is TRBJ2-3, the V gene TRBV7-7; no definite D call. This CDR3 spans 13 amino acids. Trimming removed 5 bases from V and 5 bases from J, with 11 bases in between. The germline V gene encodes CDR1 SSHAT and CDR2 FNYEAQ (reference sequence). CDR3 in DNA: TGTGCCAGCAGCCCCCTCACCCAAGATACGCAGTATTTT. Translated, it gives CASSPLTQDTQYF.

The rearrangement uses TRBV7-9 and TRBJ2-1; 10 nucleotides agree with TRBD1. The V segment lost 4 bases and the J segment 9 bases; nucleotides outside the gene matches: 6. The length of the CDR3 is 14 residues. Germline assignment: CDR1 SEHNR and CDR2 FQNEAQ (reference sequence). CDR3 DNA sequence: TGTGCCAGCAGCTCCGATGGACAGGGGGTTGAGCAGTTCTTC. Its protein product is CASSSDGQGVEQFF.

This clonotype came up a few times. V usage is TRBV28 and J usage is TRBJ2-3, with TRBD1 matching over 8 bases. The ends lost 5 bases at V and 6 bases at J; junction bases unmatched: 10. CDR1 and CDR2 (germline): MDHEN, SYDVKM. CDR3 length: 15 residues. DNA for the CDR3: TGTGCCAGCAGTCCAGGGGGCTCGGGGGCCGATACGCAGTATTTT. Its translation is CASSPGGSGADTQYF.

The chain carries TRBV27 and TRBJ2-5; the D is unclear. V shed 8 bases and J shed 5 bases, with 12 bases lying between them. The CDR3 is 12 amino acids. CDR1 is MNHEY and CDR2 is SMNVEV in the germline V gene (reference sequence). The CDR3 loop reads CASGYSYETQYF. The CDR3 nucleotides read TGTGCCAGCGGATACAGTTACGAGACCCAGTACTTC.

The CDR3 loop reads CASSSIIGEQFF. CDR3 coding DNA: TGTGCCAGCAGCTCAATAATCGGGGAGCAGTTCTTC. The chain has TRBV5-6 and TRBJ2-1, with D hard to call. V was cut by 3 bases and J by 10 bases, with 11 bases left in between. The CDR3 loop spans 12 amino acids. Looked up from germline, CDR1 is SGHDT and CDR2 is YYEEEE.

This clonotype was seen a few times. This chain uses TRBV10-2 with TRBJ2-5; 7 nucleotides line up with TRBD1. Unmatched junction bases numbered 11, after V lost 6 bases and J lost 4 bases. CDR1 is WSHSY, CDR2 SAAADI, per germline. The length of the CDR3 is 15 residues. The CDR3 loop is CASRPQGLPGETQYF. The CDR3 DNA is TGCGCCAGCAGGCCACAGGGGCTGCCGGGAGAGACCCAGTACTTC.

This clonotype has more than one count but fewer than ten. A single base separates this from a much larger clone, so it may be a read error. The chain joins TRBV20-1 to TRBJ2-5; no firm D call. The ends were cut back, 4 bases at V and 5 bases at J, with 8 bases in the middle. The V gene's germline CDR1 is DFQATT and CDR2 SNEGSKA (reference sequence). CDR3 length: 11 residues. The CDR3 DNA is TGCAGTGCTATCGTAGGGGAGACCCAGTACTTC. Translating it yields CSAIVGETQYF.

This clonotype was observed a few times. The chain employs TRBV24-1 and TRBJ2-1, with 9 bases lining up with TRBD1. Germline V gene sequence: CDR1 KGHDR, CDR2 SFDVKD. Trimming cost V 2 bases and J 2 bases; bases outside gene matches: 3. The CDR3 covers 16 residues. Written as DNA, the CDR3 is TGTGCCACCAGTGATTCCCGACAGGGGGCCTACAATGAGCAGTTCTTC. This encodes CATSDSRQGAYNEQFF.

This clonotype was observed a handful of times. The chain uses TRBV20-1 and TRBJ2-7; D may be TRBD2 (7 bases). The CDR3 is made up of 15 amino acids. Germline-derived CDR1 and CDR2 are DFQATT and SNEGSKA (reference sequence). Between the trimmed V and J ends, which lost 0 bases and 5 bases, there was a span of 17 bases. CDR3 nucleotide sequence: TGCAGTGCTAGAGATATACGAGAGGGGGGGGACGAGCAGTACTTC. It encodes CSARDIREGGDEQYF.

V is TRBV10-3 and J is TRBJ1-2; 7 bases are a match to TRBD1. The V and J ends lost 7 bases and 8 bases, in that order; junction bases with no gene match: 16. CDR1 is ENHRY and CDR2 is SYGVKD in the germline V gene. The CDR3 consists of 15 residues. The DNA for the CDR3 is TGTGCCATCAACCCACGGACAGGAGAGAGGGTGGGCTACACCTTC. Residues: CAINPRTGERVGYTF.

In its sample, this clonotype was seen many times. V usage is TRBV4-1 and J usage is TRBJ2-7; either TRBD1 or TRBD2 may fit D (6 bases each). Trimming pared 1 base from V and 2 bases from J, leaving 12 bases between. CDR1 is MGHRA and CDR2 is YSYEKL in the germline V gene. This CDR3 region has 15 residues. CDR3 sequence reads: CASSQAGARTYEQYF. The DNA for the CDR3 is TGCGCCAGCAGCCAAGCGGGGGCGCGGACCTACGAGCAGTACTTC.

This clonotype showed up many times. The V gene is TRBV6-1, the J gene TRBJ2-7; no clear D gene. Germline V gene lookup returns CDR1 MNHNS and CDR2 SASEGT. This CDR3 comprises 11 residues. V was cut by 4 bases and J by 3 bases, with 4 bases left in between. The CDR3 DNA reads as TGTGCCAGCAGTGGGTACTACGAGCAGTACTTC. Translation gives CASSGYYEQYF.